This T cell receptor beta chain is drawn from a study of T cells in Graves' hyperthyroidism and ophthalmopathy. V shed 8 bases and J shed 4 bases, with 24 bases lying between them. This CDR3 region has 16 residues. CDR1 and CDR2 from the germline V gene are MDHEN and SYDVKM. The investigators amplified TCR beta CDR3 regions from RNA transcripts. HTBI primers were used for first-round RT-PCR of the TCR CDR3. TCRdb used MiXCR to reprocess the multiplex PCR reads, holding one entry per CDR3 protein. Altogether 350,000 to 400,000 distinct CDR3 sequences are present, around 20% being singletons, with the ten largest covering 40% to 45%. This clonotype was counted only a few times. Its target is not known. Study-wide findings and caveats: Also found in blood were most expanded thyroid clonotypes above 0.001.

Sequences were obtained from blood. The source is a man between 18 and 29 years old with Graves' ophthalmopathy. The rearrangement links TRBV28 to TRBJ2-7, with a possible D match to TRBD2 (5 bases). The CDR3 is CASATEGGGMIYEQYF. The CDR3 DNA reads TGTGCCAGCGCTACCGAGGGTGGCGGTATGATTTACGAGCAGTACTTC.